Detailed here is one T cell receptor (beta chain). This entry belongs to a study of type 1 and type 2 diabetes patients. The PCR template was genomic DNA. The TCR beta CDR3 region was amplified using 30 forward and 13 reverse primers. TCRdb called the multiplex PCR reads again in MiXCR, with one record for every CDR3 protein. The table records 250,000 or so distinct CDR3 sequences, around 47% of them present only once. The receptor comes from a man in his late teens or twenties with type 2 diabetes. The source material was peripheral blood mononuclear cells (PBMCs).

The CDR3 sequence is CASSEDPGQGYSNQPQHF. In DNA form, the CDR3 reads TGTGCCAGCAGTGAAGACCCGGGACAGGGGTATAGCAATCAGCCCCAGCATTTT. The rearrangement uses TRBV2 and TRBJ1-5; 10 bases line up with TRBD1. The CDR3 runs to 18 residues. Germline loops: CDR1 SNHLY, CDR2 FYNNEI. V was clipped by 1 base and J by 0 bases; unmatched bases: 6.